The 29 T cell receptor beta chains below all came from one sample that was sequenced in a study of cytomegalovirus exposure and HLA in healthy donors. With 60 Vbeta and 13 Jbeta primers, the PCR was carried out. Generated by immunoSEQ multiplex PCR, the TCRdb table keeps only in-frame clones and is missing some. The repertoire holds 75,000 to 100,000 clones, with about 80% as singletons. Sample: PBMCs. The receptor set was obtained from a middle-aged man in good health and CMV-seronegative.

J is TRBJ2-1 and V is TRBV7-9; weak D call: TRBD1 (5 bases). Trimming left V 6 bases short and J 3 bases short, with 12 bases between. This CDR3 has 14 amino acids. Germline CDR1 SEHNR, CDR2 FQNEAQ (reference sequence). The CDR3 coding sequence is TGTGCCAGCAGTCCAACTACAGGCTACAATGAGCAGTTCTTC. Protein sequence: CASSPTTGYNEQFF.

V gene TRBV28 combines with J gene TRBJ1-4; TRBD1 is a possible D gene (5 bases). CDR1 is MDHEN and CDR2 is SYDVKM in the germline V gene. The CDR3 spans 15 residues. V was trimmed by 1 base and J by 3 bases, leaving 9 bases between them. CDR3 in DNA: TGTGCCAGCAGTTTATTGGGGGGTGCTAATGAAAAACTGTTTTTT. It codes for CASSLLGGANEKLFF.

The genes are TRBV5-1 and TRBJ2-5; TRBD1 matches 8 bases. The CDR3 contains 14 residues. The trim removed 4 bases at V and 4 bases at J, leaving 6 bases unmatched. Looked up from germline, CDR1 is SGHRS and CDR2 is YFSETQ. CDR3 region: CASSADRVLETQYF. The CDR3 DNA is TGCGCCAGCAGCGCGGACAGGGTATTAGAGACCCAGTACTTC.

The chain links TRBV4-1 to TRBJ1-6; 10 bases align to TRBD1. CDR3 length: 17 amino acids. Germline V CDR1 and CDR2: MGHRA, YSYEKL. The trim removed 2 bases at V and 10 bases at J, leaving 11 bases unmatched. Here the CDR3 DNA reads TGCGCCAGCAGCCAAAGCCAGGGGGACAGGGGACGATCACCCCTCCACTTT. It yields the protein CASSQSQGDRGRSPLHF.

The chain links TRBV5-1 to TRBJ1-2, with D perhaps TRBD1 (6 bases). CDR1 and CDR2 from the germline V gene are SGHRS and YFSETQ. The ends were cut back, 0 bases at V and 1 base at J, with 7 bases in the middle. There are 14 residues in the CDR3. The CDR3 DNA reads as TGCGCCAGCAGCTTGGGGGACAATAACTATGGCTACACCTTC. Translating it yields CASSLGDNNYGYTF.

This chain uses TRBV5-4 with TRBJ2-6, with D uncertain. The V end lost 5 bases, the J end lost 2 bases, and 8 bases lay between the germline ends. This CDR3 has 14 residues. Germline CDR1 and CDR2: SGHNT and YYREEE (reference sequence). CDR3 residues: CASSRMAGANVLTF. The CDR3 coding sequence is TGTGCCAGCAGTAGAATGGCTGGGGCCAACGTCCTGACTTTC.

The J gene is TRBJ1-5, the V gene TRBV18, with TRBD1 matching over 9 bases. Germline V gene data show CDR1 as KGHSH and CDR2 as LQKENI. Unmatched junction bases numbered 11, after V lost 8 bases and J lost 0 bases. The CDR3 runs 17 residues. CDR3 DNA sequence: TGTGCCAGCCCCACAGGGGGCCCGAATTATAGCAATCAGCCCCAGCATTTT. This encodes CASPTGGPNYSNQPQHF.

V is TRBV4-1 and J is TRBJ2-1; TRBD2 agrees at 11 bases. CDR1 MGHRA and CDR2 YSYEKL come from the germline V gene. The V gene end was trimmed by 3 bases and the J gene end by 6 bases; junction bases not matched to a gene: 10. This CDR3 contains 17 residues. Written as DNA, the CDR3 is TGCGCCAGCAGCCAGCACCCAACCGGGACTAGCGGCAATGAGCAGTTCTTC. Translated: CASSQHPTGTSGNEQFF.

The chain couples TRBV30 to TRBJ1-6, with a tentative D call TRBD1 (6 bases). The germline CDR1 and CDR2 sequences are GTSNPN and SVGIG (reference sequence). The CDR3 loop spans 15 amino acids. V lost 2 bases and J lost 9, with 17 bases in between. This chain's CDR3 is CAWSRRGGFGSPLHF. CDR3 DNA sequence: TGTGCCTGGAGTCGGAGGGGGGGCTTCGGTTCACCCCTCCACTTT.

J is TRBJ2-2 and V is TRBV6-1, with D perhaps matching TRBD2 (5 bases). The germline V and J ends were trimmed by 8 bases and 7 bases, with 20 bases remaining between them. The CDR3 consists of 15 residues. CDR1 MNHNS and CDR2 SASEGT come from the germline V gene. In nucleotides, the CDR3 is TGTGCCAGCTCTCCCCCCATATTCGGGAACGGGGAGCTGTTTTTT. This gives the protein CASSPPIFGNGELFF.

This clone came up a few times. This chain joins TRBV5-1 and TRBJ1-1, with D possibly TRBD1 on 5 matching bases. This CDR3 is built from 15 residues. The V end was cut by 0 bases, the J end by 6 bases, with 15 bases between. Germline CDR1 SGHRS, CDR2 YFSETQ. The CDR3, as DNA: TGCGCCAGCAGCTTGGCCGGAGGGGCCTATGCTGAAGCTTTCTTT. Its translation is CASSLAGGAYAEAFF.

J is TRBJ2-1 and V is TRBV20-1; a weak D match, TRBD2 (5 bases). The V and J ends lost 6 bases and 10 bases respectively, with 13 bases between them. Germline V gene lookup returns CDR1 DFQATT and CDR2 SNEGSKA (reference sequence). The CDR3 contains 11 residues. The chain's CDR3 is CSARRAVEQFF. The CDR3 region has the DNA TGCAGTGCCCGGCGAGCGGTCGAGCAGTTCTTC.

The genes are TRBV18 and TRBJ1-1; D call uncertain. V lost 1 base and J 0 bases, leaving 6 bases between the germline ends. Germline CDR1 is KGHSH and CDR2 is LQKENI. The CDR3 extends over 14 amino acids. The CDR3 bases are TGTGCCAGCTCACCACGGAGACTGAACACTGAAGCTTTCTTT. This encodes CASSPRRLNTEAFF.

V is TRBV5-1 and J is TRBJ2-7; maybe TRBD1 (6 bases). The CDR3 runs 15 residues. Germline values: CDR1 SGHRS, CDR2 YFSETQ. Trimming took off 0 bases at V and 9 bases at J, with 19 bases between the two ends. The CDR3 region has the DNA TGCGCCAGCAGCTTGGGAGGGTTGATGGACAGTAGGCAGTACTTC. Translated, it gives CASSLGGLMDSRQYF. Complete variable domain (other parts from reference TRBV5-1 and TRBJ2-7): KAGVTQTPRYLIKTRGQQVTLSCSPISGHRSVSWYQQTPGQGLQFLFEYFSETQRNKGNFPGRFSGRQFSNSRSEMNVSTLELGDSALYLCASSLGGLMDSRQYFGPGTRLTVT.

This chain links TRBV5-1 with TRBJ1-1; TRBD1 might be the D (5 bases). From germline, CDR1 is SGHRS and CDR2 YFSETQ. The V gene lost 4 bases and the J gene lost 1 base, with 11 bases spanning the gap. CDR3 size: 14 residues. The CDR3 bases are TGCGCCAGCAGCCCAAATACAGGGAACACTGAAGCTTTCTTT. Its translation is CASSPNTGNTEAFF.

V usage is TRBV5-1 and J usage is TRBJ2-1; 11 nucleotides agree with TRBD2. The V gene's germline CDR1 is SGHRS and CDR2 YFSETQ. The CDR3 consists of 17 residues. J lost 2 bases, V lost 4 bases, and 8 bases had no gene match. The CDR3 DNA is TGCGCCAGCAGCGGGGGCGGGACTAGCGGCACCTACAATGAGCAGTTCTTC. It yields the protein CASSGGGTSGTYNEQFF.

V gene TRBV6-5 combines with J gene TRBJ2-7; TRBD1 matches 8 bases. J lost 3 bases, V lost 4 bases, and 5 bases had no gene match. CDR3 size: 14 residues. CDR1 is MNHEY, CDR2 SVGAGI, per germline. In nucleotides, the CDR3 is TGTGCCAGCAGTTCCGGGACAGGTCACTACGAGCAGTACTTC. It specifies CASSSGTGHYEQYF.

The rearrangement links TRBV7-3 to TRBJ1-6; perhaps TRBD1 as D (6 bases). The CDR3 is 14 residues long. Germline CDR1 and CDR2: SGHTA and FQGTGA. Trimming removed 6 bases from V and 7 bases from J, with 13 bases in between. CDR3 sequence: CASRMTGPNSPLHF. The CDR3 DNA reads TGTGCCAGCAGAATGACAGGTCCGAATTCACCCCTCCACTTT.

This clone was detected only once. This chain joins TRBV28 and TRBJ1-2; a possible D gene is TRBD1 (6 bases). The CDR3 is 15 amino acids. V dropped 1 base and J dropped 4 bases, with 13 bases sitting between them. CDR1 and CDR2 (germline): MDHEN, SYDVKM. The CDR3 DNA reads TGTGCCAGCAGTTTATTGGCGGGGGCCCTCTATGGCTACACCTTC. Translated: CASSLLAGALYGYTF.

In this sample, this clone turned up once. The gene calls are TRBV5-1 and TRBJ1-2; no reliable D call. Per the germline V gene, CDR1 is SGHRS and CDR2 is YFSETQ. Trimming shortened V by 4 bases and J by 0 bases, and 16 bases separated the two germline ends. The CDR3 covers 16 residues. CDR3 amino acids: CASSQAQPPTNYGYTF. CDR3 in DNA: TGCGCCAGCAGCCAGGCGCAGCCCCCTACTAACTATGGCTACACCTTC.

The V call is TRBV28, the J call TRBJ1-5; the match to TRBD1 covers 7 bases. CDR1 MDHEN and CDR2 SYDVKM come from the germline V gene. V was clipped by 6 bases and J by 0 bases; unmatched bases: 11. The CDR3 spans 17 residues. The CDR3 DNA is TGTGCCAGCAGAACTACAACAGGGGTGCGTAGCAATCAGCCCCAGCATTTT. Translated: CASRTTTGVRSNQPQHF.

This chain links TRBV7-9 with TRBJ2-3; possible D gene TRBD2, 5 bases. The CDR3 totals 14 residues. The V gene's germline CDR1 is SEHNR and CDR2 FQNEAQ (reference sequence). Between the trimmed V and J ends, which lost 3 bases and 1 base, there was a span of 8 bases. The CDR3 region has the DNA TGTGCCAGCAGCTTCTCCGGGGGCACAGATACGCAGTATTTT. It encodes CASSFSGGTDTQYF. The complete variable domain, with remaining parts taken from reference TRBV7-9 and TRBJ2-3, reads DTGVSQNPRHKITKRGQNVTFRCDPISEHNRLYWYRQTLGQGPEFLTYFQNEAQLEKSRLLSDRFSAERPKGSFSTLEIQRTEQGDSAMYLCASSFSGGTDTQYFGPGTRLTVL.

The chain has TRBV19 and TRBJ2-1, with 9 bases that match TRBD1. Germline CDR1 is LNHDA and CDR2 is SQIVND (reference sequence). Unmatched junction bases numbered 7, after V lost 6 bases and J lost 4 bases. The CDR3 has 15 amino acids. The CDR3 DNA sequence: TGTGCCAGTAGGAAACAGGGGGCCTTATACAATGAGCAGTTCTTC. This sequence encodes CASRKQGALYNEQFF.

The rearrangement links TRBV7-8 to TRBJ2-1, with TRBD2 identical over 11 bases. The CDR3 sequence is 16 residues long. Trimming at V came to 5 bases and at J to 1 base, leaving 4 bases not matched to a gene. CDR1 is SGHVS, CDR2 FQNEAQ, per germline. CDR3 loop: CASSAGTSGSYNEQFF. In nucleotides, the CDR3 is TGTGCCAGCAGCGCCGGGACTAGCGGTTCCTACAATGAGCAGTTCTTC.

The chain is built from TRBV27 and TRBJ2-7; a weak D match, TRBD2 (6 bases). This CDR3 contains 15 residues. Per the germline V gene, CDR1 is MNHEY and CDR2 is SMNVEV (reference sequence). V shed 0 bases and J shed 3 bases, with 12 bases lying between them. The CDR3 here is CASSLSMGGSYEQYF. CDR3 DNA: TGTGCCAGCAGTTTATCGATGGGGGGTAGCTACGAGCAGTACTTC.

There are a few counts of this clone. V and J are TRBV29-1 and TRBJ2-1, with 10 bases identical to TRBD2. V gave up 3 bases and J gave up 8 bases; unmatched junction bases: 7. The CDR3 spans 14 residues. Germline V gene data show CDR1 as SQVTM and CDR2 as ANQGSEA. Here the CDR3 DNA reads TGCAGCGTTGATGGGAGCGGGGGGGCCGATGAGCAGTTCTTC. As protein: CSVDGSGGADEQFF.

This sequence joins TRBV19 and TRBJ2-3, with TRBD2 matching 9 bases. This CDR3 contains 18 residues. With V trimmed by 2 bases and J by 3 bases, 12 bases remained unmatched. Looked up from germline, CDR1 is LNHDA and CDR2 is SQIVND (reference sequence). CDR3 coding DNA: TGTGCCAGTAGTATAAATTTGGGTAGCGGGAGCGGTACAGATACGCAGTATTTT. Translated, it gives CASSINLGSGSGTDTQYF.

The chain uses TRBV7-9 and TRBJ1-3; weak D call: TRBD1 (5 bases). Germline V CDR1 and CDR2: SEHNR, FQNEAQ (reference sequence). V dropped 5 bases and J dropped 0 bases, with 14 bases sitting between them. This CDR3 has 16 residues. The CDR3 DNA follows: TGTGCCAGCAGCCTAAACATCGGGGGCTCTGGAAACACCATATATTTT. Its translation: CASSLNIGGSGNTIYF.

The chain couples TRBV2 to TRBJ1-1; D is unresolved. Germline V gene sequence: CDR1 SNHLY, CDR2 FYNNEI. This CDR3 spans 16 amino acids. V was trimmed by 6 bases and J by 1 base, leaving 18 bases between them. CDR3 sequence (DNA): TGTGCCAGCAGGTTGGACGGCCAGAGGGAGAACACTGAAGCTTTCTTT. Translating it yields CASRLDGQRENTEAFF.